The 2 T cell receptor beta chains below were found in one sample sequenced in a study of Ad26.COV2.S vaccination and SARS-CoV-2 variants. The treatment was: some 20 received Ad26.COV2.S at low or high dose, single or two shots; roughly 5 received placebo; per-sample allocation not given. Day 63 after the first vaccine or placebo injection was the time point for sampling. Profiled with immunoSEQ multiplex PCR; TCRdb holds only in-frame clones, not every one. The data hold about 680,000 clones, with 80% to 90% observed a single time. The sequencing used peripheral blood, collected in a trial of Ad26.COV2.S vaccine versus placebo. The receptor source for this set is a person aged 18 to 59 who received the Ad26.COV2.S COVID-19 vaccine or a placebo.

This chain uses TRBV27 with TRBJ1-6; 7 bases match TRBD1. The V and J ends lost 2 bases and 7 bases, in that order; junction bases with no gene match: 11. Germline V gene data show CDR1 as MNHEY and CDR2 as SMNVEV (reference sequence). This CDR3 region has 17 residues. CDR3 in amino acids: CASSLVLAGTVNSPLHF. Written as DNA, the CDR3 is TGTGCCAGCAGTTTAGTCCTGGCCGGGACAGTCAATTCACCCCTCCACTTT.

The chain employs TRBV7-9 and TRBJ2-1, with D unresolved. Per germline, CDR1 SEHNR and CDR2 FQNEAQ (reference sequence). Trimming pared 0 bases from V and 0 bases from J, leaving 9 bases between. This CDR3 contains 16 residues. CDR3: CASSLAPGVSYNEQFF. DNA of the CDR3: TGTGCCAGCAGCTTAGCCCCGGGTGTCTCCTACAATGAGCAGTTCTTC.